The T cell receptor (beta chain) described here comes from a study of blood T cells in healthy people across ages. The use of a sample-barcoded 5' primer and a J-beta primer mix characterized a second PCR of roughly 7 to 11 cycles. Tags on each cDNA molecule came from a template-switch adaptor with 12 random nucleotides. TCRdb re-derived calls from the 5' RACE reads in MiXCR, one entry per CDR3 protein. Counted here are about 670,000 distinct CDR3 sequences, over 40% occurring once; the ten biggest clones make up approximately 15%. V dropped 1 base and J dropped 6 bases, with 7 bases sitting between them. Germline assignment: CDR1 SGHDN and CDR2 FVKESK. CDR3 length: 13 amino acids. Study-wide points: While age rose, TCR beta diversity per million T cells dropped in a roughly linear way. In long-lived donors, naive CD4+ cell counts and diversity exceeded those of aged donors.

Healthy Caucasians from Russia aged about 6 to 100 served as donors. For this clonotype: The antigen remains unidentified.

The rearrangement joins TRBV14 to TRBJ2-1; D not resolved. Sequencing was carried out using blood. The TCR sequence derives from a woman at least 80 years old in good health. CDR3 region: CASSQAARNEQFF. CDR3 in DNA: TGTGCCAGCAGCCAAGCCGCCCGCAATGAGCAGTTCTTC.